Listed below are T cell receptor beta chains from one sample, sequenced in a study of blood T cell repertoires in COVID-19. This table comes from immunoSEQ multiplex PCR, and its TCRdb copy is limited to in-frame clones, with some not included. Here the sample spans some 120,000 clones, 75% to 85% being singletons. Sequencing was performed on peripheral blood. These receptors originate from an elderly man with acute or convalescent COVID-19. Both conserved end residues are part of each CDR3. The D gene is left open where the match is weak. For some rows the clone size is stated as once, few or many, or as a class when expanded; others skip it.

TRBV12-3/TRBV12-4	TRBJ2-3	few	NA	CASSPGTADTQYF	TGTGCCAGCAGTCCAGGGACTGCAGATACGCAGTATTTT
TRBV9	TRBJ2-2	once	NA	CASSVLANTGELFF	TGTGCCAGCAGCGTACTCGCGAACACCGGGGAGCTGTTTTTT
TRBV6-5	TRBJ1-4	NA	NA	CASSYSWAPTNEKLFF	TGTGCCAGCAGTTACTCATGGGCACCAACTAATGAAAAACTGTTTTTT
TRBV5-6	TRBJ2-7	NA	TRBD2	CASSPGLAGVDQYF	TGTGCCAGCAGCCCGGGACTAGCGGGGGTCGACCAGTACTTC
TRBV4-1	TRBJ2-2	NA	NA	CASSQDQGFGELFF	TGCGCCAGCAGCCAAGATCAGGGGTTCGGGGAGCTGTTTTTT
TRBV5-1	TRBJ2-1	NA	TRBD2	CASSLTSGGAWNEQFF	TGCGCCAGCAGCTTAACAAGCGGGGGGGCATGGAATGAGCAGTTCTTC
TRBV6-5	TRBJ2-4	NA	NA	CASSYGGSKNIQYF	TGTGCCAGCAGCTACGGGGGCTCCAAAAACATTCAGTACTTC
TRBV30	TRBJ2-5	NA	TRBD2	CAWDWGRAGETQYF	TGTGCCTGGGACTGGGGGAGGGCCGGGGAGACCCAGTACTTC
TRBV4-2	TRBJ1-5	NA	NA	CASSQEMTGPRSGNQPQHF	TGTGCCAGCAGCCAAGAGATGACAGGCCCCCGGTCTGGCAATCAGCCCCAGCATTTT
TRBV2	TRBJ2-7	NA	TRBD1	CASSVQGQGTYEQYF	TGTGCCAGCAGCGTCCAAGGACAGGGGACCTACGAGCAGTACTTC
TRBV3-1/TRBV3-2	TRBJ2-5	NA	NA	CASSHRETQYF	TGTGCCAGCAGCCACCGGGAGACCCAGTACTTC
TRBV5-1	TRBJ2-4	NA	TRBD1	CASSSLTGDAKNIQYF	TGCGCCAGCAGCTCGCTGACAGGGGACGCCAAAAACATTCAGTACTTC
TRBV5-1	TRBJ1-5	NA	TRBD1	CASSPGTGYNQPQHF	TGCGCCAGCAGTCCCGGGACAGGGTACAATCAGCCCCAGCATTTT
TRBV9	TRBJ2-3	NA	NA	CASSVGGSSTDTQYF	TGTGCCAGCAGCGTAGGAGGCAGTAGCACAGATACGCAGTATTTT
TRBV6-5	TRBJ2-5	once	TRBD2	CASRRRTSGLETQYF	TGTGCCAGCAGGCGAAGGACTAGCGGGCTAGAGACCCAGTACTTC
TRBV7-3	TRBJ1-6	NA	NA	CASSLTGFNSPLHF	TGTGCCAGCAGCTTAACCGGGTTTAATTCACCCCTCCACTTT
TRBV4-1	TRBJ2-3	NA	NA	CASSQPTAGDTQYF	TGCGCCAGCAGCCAACCGACAGCGGGAGATACGCAGTATTTT
TRBV6-5	TRBJ1-1	once	NA	CASSYPGGNTEAFF	TGTGCCAGCAGTTACCCGGGTGGAAACACTGAAGCTTTCTTT
TRBV5-4	TRBJ2-7	NA	TRBD1	CASANRGRYEQYF	TGTGCCAGCGCCAACAGGGGGCGTTACGAGCAGTACTTC
TRBV10-3	TRBJ2-1	NA	TRBD1	CASSRGPNNEQFF	TGTGCTTCTTCCAGGGGGCCCAACAATGAGCAGTTCTTC
TRBV6-5	TRBJ2-7	NA	NA	CASSSPRGPYEQYF	TGTGCCAGCAGTTCCCCCAGGGGACCCTACGAGCAGTACTTC
TRBV7-2	TRBJ1-3	NA	TRBD1	CASSPWDSSGNTIYF	TGTGCCAGCAGTCCCTGGGACAGCTCTGGAAACACCATATATTTT